A single T cell receptor (beta chain) is shown here with its context. Its target is not known. Only in-frame clones appear in the TCRdb table, and some are missing; sequencing was by immunoSEQ multiplex PCR. The sample shows around 340,000 clones, 93% of them seen only once. This sample's time point: blood from clinic visit 5 months post-surgery; TSC patient then seizure free. Only cases whose brain tissue showed the highest T cell transcript signatures were sequenced. Patients received at least one anti-epileptic drug before surgery. These data belong to a study of brain T cells in children with intractable seizures. Broader study findings: Clones missing pre-surgery may reflect undersampling of that blood sample. HCMV serostatus was not known, and viral specificity came from CDR3 similarity only.

J gave up 6 bases and V 0 bases, and 6 bases lay outside the gene matches. From germline, CDR1 is MGHRA and CDR2 YSYEKL. The CDR3 has 16 amino acids. The source is a boy under three years old with tuberous sclerosis and intractable seizures. V and J are TRBV4-1 and TRBJ1-2; 11 bases are a match to TRBD1. The sequences come from peripheral blood, collected approximately 5 months after surgery. CDR3 in DNA: TGCGCCAGCAGCCAAGAGGTGGGACAGGGGGTTAATGGCTACACCTTC. Its translation is CASSQEVGQGVNGYTF.